The entry below gives a single T cell receptor beta chain sequence along with its context. Assay version v3.0 of immunoSEQ was used, and it was run at survey level. The repertoire was sequenced with immunoSEQ multiplex PCR; TCRdb's copy has only in-frame clones and lacks some. The table has tens of thousands of clones, 80% to 85% seen once; the top ten hold approximately 6.2%. The data originate from a study of long-term antiretroviral therapy in people with HIV. The sequenced sample was unsorted PBMCs, obtained 1 year after starting antiretroviral therapy. This clonotype originated in a man aged 18 to 30 with HIV.

The CDR3 sequence: CASSLVPDTYNEQFF. The CDR3 nucleotides read TGTGCCAGCAGTTTAGTTCCAGATACCTACAATGAGCAGTTCTTC. V usage is TRBV27 and J usage is TRBJ2-1; D call uncertain. Germline assignment: CDR1 MNHEY and CDR2 SMNVEV (reference sequence). The CDR3 length is 15 residues. V lost 2 bases, J lost 2 bases, and 10 bases lay in between.